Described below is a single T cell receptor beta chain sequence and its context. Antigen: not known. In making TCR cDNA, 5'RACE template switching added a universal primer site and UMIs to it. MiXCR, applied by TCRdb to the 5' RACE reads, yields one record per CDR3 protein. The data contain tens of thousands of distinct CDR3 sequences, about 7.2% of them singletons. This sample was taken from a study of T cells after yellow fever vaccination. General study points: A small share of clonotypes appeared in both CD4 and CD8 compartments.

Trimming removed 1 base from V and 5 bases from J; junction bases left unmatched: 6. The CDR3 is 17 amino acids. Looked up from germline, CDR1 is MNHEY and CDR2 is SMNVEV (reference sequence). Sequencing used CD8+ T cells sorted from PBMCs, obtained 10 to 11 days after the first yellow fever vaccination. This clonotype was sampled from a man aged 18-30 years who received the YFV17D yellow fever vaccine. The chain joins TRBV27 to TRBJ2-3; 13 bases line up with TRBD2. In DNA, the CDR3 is TGTGCCAGCAGTTTATGGACTAGCGGGGGAGTCCGAGATACGCAGTATTTT. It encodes CASSLWTSGGVRDTQYF.